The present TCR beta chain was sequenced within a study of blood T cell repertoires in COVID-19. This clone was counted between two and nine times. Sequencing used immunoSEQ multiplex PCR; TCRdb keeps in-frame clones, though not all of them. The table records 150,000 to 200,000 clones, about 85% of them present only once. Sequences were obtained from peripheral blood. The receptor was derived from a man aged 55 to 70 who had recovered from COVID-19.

This CDR3 reads CASSQKPGLAGGPLYEQFF. The CDR3 nucleotides are TGTGCCAGCAGCCAAAAGCCGGGACTAGCGGGGGGGCCCCTTTATGAGCAGTTCTTC. This chain uses TRBV3-1 (or the pseudogene TRBV3-2) with TRBJ2-1, with 16 nucleotides matching TRBD2. The V gene's germline CDR1 is LGHDT and CDR2 YNNKEL (reference sequence). The trim removed 2 bases at V and 8 bases at J, leaving 12 bases unmatched. The CDR3 is 19 amino acids.